What follows are 15 T cell receptor beta chains derived from one specimen sequenced in a study of T cell responses to AZD1222 COVID-19 vaccine. Clones were sequenced by immunoSEQ multiplex PCR, and TCRdb holds only the in-frame ones, with some missing. The data hold around 130,000 clones, with about 90% observed a single time. The sample was peripheral blood, taken on day 0 of AZD1222 vaccination. The receptors shown here come from an adult in good health.

The genes are TRBV9 and TRBJ1-3; D uncertain. Deletions cut 0 bases from V and 3 bases from J, with 10 bases between. Per the germline V gene, CDR1 is SGDLS and CDR2 is YYNGEE. The CDR3 is 15 residues long. Here the CDR3 reads CASSVALGFGNTIYF. Here the CDR3 DNA reads TGTGCCAGCAGCGTAGCTCTGGGCTTTGGAAACACCATATATTTT.

CDR3 protein: CSVVGTTGQRSYNSPLHF. In nucleotides, the CDR3 is TGCAGCGTTGTAGGGACCACCGGACAGCGTTCCTATAATTCACCCCTCCACTTT. This chain joins TRBV29-1 and TRBJ1-6; a possible D gene is TRBD1 (6 bases). Germline loops: CDR1 SQVTM, CDR2 ANQGSEA. The CDR3 is 18 residues long. The V end was cut by 4 bases, the J end by 1 base, with 20 bases between.

The chain recombines TRBV4-2 with TRBJ2-3; D not resolved. Germline assignment: CDR1 LGHNA and CDR2 YNFKEQ. This CDR3 contains 17 residues. V was pared by 3 bases and J by 7 bases, with 23 bases between. CDR3 amino acids: CASSQRQESTLHNTQYF. The CDR3 DNA follows: TGTGCCAGCAGCCAGCGCCAAGAGTCCACCCTCCATAATACGCAGTATTTT.

The V gene is TRBV19, the J gene TRBJ1-5; no firm D call. This CDR3 is built from 12 residues. The ends were cut back, 5 bases at V and 5 bases at J, with 7 bases in the middle. CDR1 and CDR2 from the germline V gene are LNHDA and SQIVND (reference sequence). The CDR3 DNA reads TGTGCCAGTAGTTGGGGTGATCAGCCCCAGCATTTT. Its protein product is CASSWGDQPQHF.

This rearrangement joins TRBV13 to TRBJ1-1; D is perhaps TRBD1 (5 bases). CDR3 length: 14 amino acids. Germline-derived CDR1 and CDR2 are PRHDT and FYEKMQ (reference sequence). Between the trimmed V and J ends, which lost 2 bases and 1 base, there was a span of 8 bases. The CDR3 coding sequence is TGTGCCAGCAGCTTAATCGGGGGGAACACTGAAGCTTTCTTT. Amino acid sequence: CASSLIGGNTEAFF.

The chain has TRBV4-2 and TRBJ2-7, with D perhaps TRBD1 (6 bases). V was clipped by 2 bases and J by 3 bases, with 17 bases between them. CDR1 is LGHNA and CDR2 is YNFKEQ in the germline V gene. The CDR3 has 16 residues. CDR3 in amino acids: CASSQSAGVGGYEQYF. In DNA, the CDR3 is TGTGCCAGCAGCCAATCAGCAGGGGTCGGTGGCTACGAGCAGTACTTC.

In DNA, the CDR3 is TGTGCCAGCAGCTTAGAGGGGACAGGGGTCTACGAGCAGTACTTC. It specifies CASSLEGTGVYEQYF. V and J are TRBV7-3 and TRBJ2-7, with 10 bases identical to TRBD1. The CDR3 is made up of 15 amino acids. Germline V gives CDR1 SGHTA, CDR2 FQGTGA. With V trimmed by 2 bases and J by 3 bases, 4 bases remained unmatched.

The sample holds one count of this clone. V is TRBV10-3 and J is TRBJ1-2, with D hard to call. The CDR3 totals 16 residues. Trimming took off 0 bases at V and 4 bases at J, with 15 bases between the two ends. Per germline, CDR1 ENHRY and CDR2 SYGVKD. The CDR3 spells CAISESGGGGSYGYTF. As DNA, the CDR3 is TGTGCCATCAGTGAGTCGGGCGGCGGTGGCAGCTATGGCTACACCTTC.

The chain combines TRBV7-9 with TRBJ1-4, with a possible D match to TRBD1 (6 bases). Deletions cut 2 bases from V and 8 bases from J, with 12 bases between. The CDR3 contains 14 residues. Germline lookup yields CDR1 SEHNR and CDR2 FQNEAQ (reference sequence). The CDR3 nucleotides are TGTGCCAGCAGCTTAAGACAGGCTGGCGAAAAACTGTTTTTT. Its protein product is CASSLRQAGEKLFF.

This chain connects TRBV7-5 to TRBJ1-5; TRBD1 is the table's D call and was not checked against the DNA. TRBV7-5 is a pseudogene locus. The length of the CDR3 is 18 residues. This chain's CDR3 is CARSLSGDRTQIAQPQHF. The CDR3 DNA is TGTGCCAGAAGCCTATCCGGGGACAGAACCCAAATTGCTCAGCCCCAGCATTTT.

The genes are TRBV19 and TRBJ1-2; 9 bases agree with TRBD1. CDR1 and CDR2 from the germline V gene are LNHDA and SQIVND (reference sequence). With 4 bases clipped from V and 5 bases from J, the junction kept 8 bases outside the gene matches. The CDR3 loop spans 15 amino acids. CDR3: CASSTMGQGTYGYTF. The DNA for the CDR3 is TGTGCCAGTAGTACCATGGGACAGGGTACTTATGGCTACACCTTC.

Remarks on this clone: Sequence at one end of the junction differs from germline and may be a read error. The chain is built from TRBV10-2 and TRBJ1-6; D may be TRBD1 (5 bases). Germline lookup yields CDR1 WSHSY and CDR2 SAAADI. The CDR3 runs 15 residues. The CDR3 loop is CASSEGTGTGSPLHF. The CDR3 DNA follows: TGCGCCAGTAGTGAGGGAACTGGGACTGGTTCACCCCTCCACTTT.

The J gene is TRBJ1-1, the V gene TRBV16; D may be TRBD1 (5 bases). V lost 4 bases to trimming and J lost 3 bases, with 15 bases between them. Germline V gene data show CDR1 as KGHSY and CDR2 as FQNENV. This CDR3 has 15 residues. For the CDR3, the DNA is TGTGCCAGCAGCCCAGGATGGGGAGGGGACACTGAAGCTTTCTTT. This encodes CASSPGWGGDTEAFF. The full variable domain, its missing parts supplied by reference TRBV16 and TRBJ1-1, is GEEVAQTPKHLVRGEGQKAKLYCAPIKGHSYVFWYQQVLKNEFKFLISFQNENVFDETGMPKERFSAKCLPNSPCSLEIQATKLEDSAVYFCASSPGWGGDTEAFFGQGTRLTVV.

This clone was counted a single time. The chain joins TRBV6-5 to TRBJ2-7, with 10 bases matching TRBD2. Germline CDR1 MNHEY, CDR2 SVGAGI. CDR3 length equals 14 residues. J lost 5 bases, V lost 2 bases, and 3 bases had no gene match. The CDR3 nucleotides are TGTGCCAGCAGTTACGCGCTAGCGGGAGACGAGCAGTACTTC. Translation gives CASSYALAGDEQYF.

In this sample, this clone turned up a few times. The V and J genes are TRBV6-5 and TRBJ2-7; possibly TRBD1 for D (5 bases). The V end lost 6 bases, the J end lost 6 bases, and 15 bases lay between the germline ends. CDR3 length: 13 residues. Germline CDR1 reads MNHEY; CDR2 reads SVGAGI. The CDR3 here is CASRRRAGFEQYF. CDR3 nucleotides: TGTGCCAGCAGGCGTCGGGCAGGGTTCGAGCAGTACTTC.